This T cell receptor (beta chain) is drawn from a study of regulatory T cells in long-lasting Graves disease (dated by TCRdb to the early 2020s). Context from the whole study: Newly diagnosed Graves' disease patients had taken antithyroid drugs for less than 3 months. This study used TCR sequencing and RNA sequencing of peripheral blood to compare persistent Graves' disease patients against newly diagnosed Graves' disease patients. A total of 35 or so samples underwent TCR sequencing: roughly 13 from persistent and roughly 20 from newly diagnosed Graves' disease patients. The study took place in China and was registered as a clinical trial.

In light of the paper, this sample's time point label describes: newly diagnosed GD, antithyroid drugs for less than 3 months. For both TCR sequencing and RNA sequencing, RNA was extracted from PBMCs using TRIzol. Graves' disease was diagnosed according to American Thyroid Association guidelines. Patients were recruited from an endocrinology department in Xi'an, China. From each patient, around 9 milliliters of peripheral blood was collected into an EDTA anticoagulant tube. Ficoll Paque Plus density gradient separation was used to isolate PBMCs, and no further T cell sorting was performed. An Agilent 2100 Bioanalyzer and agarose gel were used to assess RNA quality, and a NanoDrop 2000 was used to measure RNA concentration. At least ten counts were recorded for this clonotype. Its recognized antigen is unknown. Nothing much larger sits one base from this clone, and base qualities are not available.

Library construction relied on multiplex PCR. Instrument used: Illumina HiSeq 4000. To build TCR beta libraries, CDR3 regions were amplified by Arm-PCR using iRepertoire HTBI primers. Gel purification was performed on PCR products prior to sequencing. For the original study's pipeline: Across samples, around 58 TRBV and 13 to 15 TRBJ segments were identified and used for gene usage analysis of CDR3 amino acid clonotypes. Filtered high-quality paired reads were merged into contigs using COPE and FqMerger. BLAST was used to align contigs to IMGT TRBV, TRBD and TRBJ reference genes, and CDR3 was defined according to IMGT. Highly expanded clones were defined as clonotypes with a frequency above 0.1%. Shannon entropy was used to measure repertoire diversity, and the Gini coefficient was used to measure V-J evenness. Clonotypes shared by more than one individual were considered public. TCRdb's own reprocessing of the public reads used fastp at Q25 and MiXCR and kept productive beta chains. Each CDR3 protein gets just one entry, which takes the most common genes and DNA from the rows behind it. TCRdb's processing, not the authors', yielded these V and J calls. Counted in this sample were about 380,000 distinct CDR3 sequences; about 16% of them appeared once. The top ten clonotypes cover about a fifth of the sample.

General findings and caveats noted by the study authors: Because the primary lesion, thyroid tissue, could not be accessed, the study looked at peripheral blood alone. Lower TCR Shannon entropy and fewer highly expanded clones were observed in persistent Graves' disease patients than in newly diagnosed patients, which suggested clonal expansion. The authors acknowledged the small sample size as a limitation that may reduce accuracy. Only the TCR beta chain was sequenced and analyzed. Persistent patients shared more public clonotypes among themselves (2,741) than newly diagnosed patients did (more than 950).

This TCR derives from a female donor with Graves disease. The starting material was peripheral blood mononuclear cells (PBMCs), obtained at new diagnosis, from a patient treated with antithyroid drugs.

The DNA sequence follows: TGTGCCAGCAGCTTAGCGTCGCTCGCCGAGGGAAAACTGTTTTTT. It codes for CASSLASLAEGKLFF. Recombination joined TRBV7-9 with TRBJ1-4; the D gene identity is not certain. The junction carries 15 bases between V and J, which are trimmed by 0 bases and 10 bases respectively. Sequences SEHNR (CDR1) and FQNEAQ (CDR2) are obtained from the germline V gene (reference sequence). From the cysteine up to the phenylalanine, the CDR3 has a length of 15 residues. Only the CDR3 part of the read is kept: 45 bases, read in frame from the first base.